These 31 T cell receptor beta chains were sequenced from one sample in a study of PD-L1 blockade in urothelial cancer. Using immunoSEQ multiplex PCR, the repertoire was profiled, and TCRdb retains in-frame clones only, with some absent. The sample yields 14,000 to 15,000 clones, 70% to 90% seen once. Sequenced here: PBMCs, sampled around atezolizumab (anti-PD-L1) treatment. The receptors shown here come from a man between 65 and 80 years old with urothelial cancer.

This rearrangement joins TRBV7-2 to TRBJ2-3, with 8 positions matching TRBD2. Germline V gene sequence: CDR1 SGHTA, CDR2 FQGNSA. Trimming at V came to 2 bases and at J to 3 bases, leaving 4 bases not matched to a gene. CDR3 size: 15 residues. CDR3 sequence: CASSLWRGVTDTQYF. The CDR3 DNA sequence: TGTGCCAGCAGCTTATGGCGGGGGGTGACAGATACGCAGTATTTT.

The J gene is TRBJ2-7, the V gene TRBV6-4; a weak D match, TRBD2 (5 bases). The CDR3 length is 14 residues. V dropped 2 bases and J dropped 3 bases, with 11 bases sitting between them. Germline values: CDR1 MRHNA, CDR2 SNTAGT. Written as DNA, the CDR3 is TGTGCCAGCAGTGACCCCCCCGGGGACTACGAGCAGTACTTC. It encodes CASSDPPGDYEQYF.

V usage is TRBV5-1 and J usage is TRBJ1-3; TRBD1 aligns across 10 bases. Looked up from germline, CDR1 is SGHRS and CDR2 is YFSETQ. This CDR3 has 16 residues. J lost 2 bases, V lost 2 bases, and 4 bases had no gene match. CDR3 bases: TGCGCCAGCAGCTTTGGAGGGACAGGGGCTGGAAACACCATATATTTT. Its translation is CASSFGGTGAGNTIYF.

This sequence joins TRBV29-1 and TRBJ2-2; 8 bases line up with TRBD1. V was pared by 7 bases and J by 4 bases, with 14 bases of the junction left unmatched. In germline, CDR1 is SQVTM, CDR2 ANQGSEA. The CDR3 contains 16 residues. The CDR3 nucleotides are TGCAGCGGTTATTTTCGGACAGGGCGAAGCACCGGGGAGCTGTTTTTT. Protein: CSGYFRTGRSTGELFF.

The CDR3 DNA sequence: TGCGCCAGCAGCACCCGGCCTTGGGGGGGTAACACTGAAGCTTTCTTT. Protein product: CASSTRPWGGNTEAFF. The rearrangement links TRBV5-1 to TRBJ1-1, with D maybe TRBD1 (5 bases). Germline loops: CDR1 SGHRS, CDR2 YFSETQ. V was pared by 4 bases and J by 2 bases, with 18 bases between. The CDR3 runs to 16 residues.

V is TRBV9 and J is TRBJ1-2, with 7 bases fitting TRBD1. The germline gives CDR1 SGDLS, CDR2 YYNGEE. The V segment lost 3 bases and the J segment 5 bases; nucleotides outside the gene matches: 10. This CDR3 region has 15 residues. DNA for the CDR3: TGTGCCAGCAGCGAATCACCGGGACAGATTTATGGCTACACCTTC. As protein: CASSESPGQIYGYTF.

The chain couples TRBV27 to TRBJ2-3; D remains ambiguous. CDR1 and CDR2 from the germline V gene are MNHEY and SMNVEV (reference sequence). The V end lost 1 base, the J end lost 0 bases, and 8 bases lay between the germline ends. This CDR3 has 15 amino acids. The CDR3 reads CASSLLRASTDTQYF. The CDR3, as DNA: TGTGCCAGCAGTTTATTGAGAGCTAGCACAGATACGCAGTATTTT.

This clone was seen a handful of times. The rearrangement links TRBV10-3 to TRBJ1-5; TRBD1 agrees at 10 bases. The CDR3 is 13 residues long. Germline trimming cut 9 bases from V and 4 bases from J; bases unmatched to any gene: 3. Germline CDR1 ENHRY, CDR2 SYGVKD. CDR3 amino acids: CAMRQGANQPQHF. CDR3 DNA sequence: TGTGCCATGAGACAGGGGGCGAATCAGCCCCAGCATTTT.

The gene calls are TRBV7-9 and TRBJ1-5; D is unclear. This CDR3 has 14 residues. Germline V gene lookup returns CDR1 SEHNR and CDR2 FQNEAQ (reference sequence). Trimming cost V 3 bases and J 5 bases, with 11 bases left between them. The CDR3 bases are TGTGCCAGCAGCTTTTGGCCAGCGGATCAGCCCCAGCATTTT. Amino acids: CASSFWPADQPQHF.

The chain joins TRBV4-1 to TRBJ1-2; 7 nucleotides match TRBD1. CDR1 and CDR2 (germline): MGHRA, YSYEKL. The CDR3 has 15 amino acids. Germline trimming cut 4 bases from V and 4 bases from J; bases unmatched to any gene: 9. CDR3 amino acids: CASSPDRAPGYGYTF. The DNA of the CDR3 is TGCGCCAGCAGCCCAGACAGGGCCCCTGGCTATGGCTACACCTTC.

This clone was detected only a few times. The J gene is TRBJ2-5, the V gene TRBV9, with D possibly TRBD1 on 6 matching bases. The CDR3 spans 16 residues. Germline loops: CDR1 SGDLS, CDR2 YYNGEE. The V gene lost 2 bases and the J gene lost 2 bases, with 16 bases spanning the gap. For the CDR3, the DNA is TGTGCCAGCAGCGTGGGGACACTCCTGGGGCAAGAGACCCAGTACTTC. Its translation is CASSVGTLLGQETQYF.

The V call is TRBV19, the J call TRBJ2-2; 9 bases line up with TRBD2. Trimming removed 7 bases from V and 5 bases from J; junction bases left unmatched: 8. The CDR3 loop spans 15 amino acids. CDR1 is LNHDA, CDR2 SQIVND, per germline (reference sequence). CDR3 nucleotide sequence: TGTGCCAGTAACCACATAGCGGGGGCGACCGGGGAGCTGTTTTTT. Translating gives CASNHIAGATGELFF.

The chain links TRBV10-3 to TRBJ2-5; 7 nucleotides line up with TRBD1. CDR1 ENHRY and CDR2 SYGVKD come from the germline V gene. Unmatched junction bases numbered 2, after V lost 0 bases and J lost 4 bases. The CDR3 sequence is 14 residues long. CDR3 region: CAISESTGTETQYF. The DNA of the CDR3 is TGTGCCATCAGTGAGTCGACAGGGACAGAGACCCAGTACTTC.

The chain joins TRBV2 to TRBJ2-7; D unresolved. The ends were cut back, 3 bases at V and 3 bases at J, with 15 bases in the middle. Per the germline V gene, CDR1 is SNHLY and CDR2 is FYNNEI. This CDR3 comprises 15 residues. The CDR3 DNA reads TGTGCCAGCAGTGACGGAGACGGAACTTTCTACGAGCAGTACTTC. Its protein product is CASSDGDGTFYEQYF.

The V gene is TRBV19, the J gene TRBJ1-1; weak D call: TRBD1 (6 bases). CDR3 size: 15 residues. Trimming took off 3 bases at V and 4 bases at J, with 15 bases between the two ends. The V gene's germline CDR1 is LNHDA and CDR2 SQIVND (reference sequence). The DNA of the CDR3 is TGTGCCAGTAGTATCCTAGGGGGATCGGGCACTGAAGCTTTCTTT. Translated: CASSILGGSGTEAFF.

The chain joins TRBV2 to TRBJ1-2, with TRBD1 identical over 11 bases. The V gene end was trimmed by 1 base and the J gene end by 7 bases; junction bases not matched to a gene: 8. Germline V CDR1 and CDR2: SNHLY, FYNNEI. This CDR3 spans 16 amino acids. CDR3: CASSEGTGGFSGGYTF. The CDR3 nucleotides read TGTGCCAGCAGTGAAGGGACAGGGGGCTTCAGTGGTGGCTACACCTTC.

V gene TRBV28 combines with J gene TRBJ2-7, with 9 bases matching TRBD2. From germline, CDR1 is MDHEN and CDR2 SYDVKM. Germline trimming cut 11 bases from V and 3 bases from J; bases unmatched to any gene: 14. The CDR3 sequence is 15 residues long. CDR3 loop: CAGGGAIVWYYEQYF. In nucleotides, the CDR3 is TGTGCCGGCGGGGGGGCGATAGTTTGGTACTACGAGCAGTACTTC.

The chain carries TRBV30 and TRBJ1-1; D is perhaps TRBD1 (6 bases). The CDR3 totals 13 residues. Germline lookup yields CDR1 GTSNPN and CDR2 SVGIG (reference sequence). V gave up 4 bases and J gave up 6 bases, with 15 bases separating them. The CDR3, as DNA: TGTGCCTGGATCTGGTCTGGGGGCTCTGAAGCTTTCTTT. Amino acids: CAWIWSGGSEAFF.

V and J are TRBV4-1 and TRBJ2-7; the D gene is possibly TRBD2 (5 bases). This CDR3 is built from 15 residues. The V gene's germline CDR1 is MGHRA and CDR2 YSYEKL. V lost 2 bases to trimming and J lost 4 bases, with 15 bases between them. CDR3 protein: CASSQRLADSYEQYF. CDR3 sequence (DNA): TGCGCCAGCAGCCAAAGGCTAGCCGATTCGTACGAGCAGTACTTC.

The V gene is TRBV4-2, the J gene TRBJ2-1, with a possible D match to TRBD2 (6 bases). Germline CDR1 and CDR2: LGHNA and YNFKEQ. CDR3 length: 14 residues. V was pared by 4 bases and J by 8 bases, with 15 bases between. The CDR3 sequence: CASSPPTSFHEQFF. The DNA for the CDR3 is TGTGCCAGCAGCCCGCCGACTAGTTTCCATGAGCAGTTCTTC.

CDR3 sequence reads: CASSLGASTSEQYF. CDR3 coding DNA: TGCGCCAGCAGCTTGGGAGCTTCTACTTCCGAGCAGTACTTC. This chain uses TRBV5-1 with TRBJ2-7, with D unclear. Trimming took off 0 bases at V and 6 bases at J, with 13 bases between the two ends. Germline CDR1 is SGHRS and CDR2 is YFSETQ. The CDR3 consists of 14 residues.

The V and J genes are TRBV6-5 and TRBJ2-7; 8 positions agree with TRBD2. V shed 2 bases, J shed 3 bases, and the junction held 9 bases outside the gene matches. CDR1 is MNHEY, CDR2 SVGAGI, per germline. CDR3 length: 16 residues. CDR3 loop: CASSYGLAGEGYEQYF. The CDR3 DNA sequence: TGTGCCAGCAGTTACGGGCTAGCGGGTGAGGGCTACGAGCAGTACTTC.

CDR3 coding DNA: TGCGCCAGCAGCCTGACTAGCGGGGTGGATACGCAGTATTTT. Translated: CASSLTSGVDTQYF. The chain is built from TRBV4-1 and TRBJ2-3, with 11 bases that match TRBD2. This CDR3 spans 14 amino acids. Germline V gene lookup returns CDR1 MGHRA and CDR2 YSYEKL. V was clipped by 4 bases and J by 6 bases; unmatched bases: 3.

The CDR3 coding sequence is TGCGCCAGCAGTGTACAGGGGGCCGAGACCCAGTACTTC. As protein: CASSVQGAETQYF. V is TRBV10-1 and J is TRBJ2-5; 9 bases map to TRBD1. This CDR3 is built from 13 residues. Germline CDR1 reads WNHNN; CDR2 reads SYGVQD (reference sequence). The V gene end was trimmed by 4 bases and the J gene end by 5 bases; junction bases not matched to a gene: 2.

The rearrangement links TRBV30 to TRBJ1-3, with 7 bases aligning to TRBD1. Trimming removed 3 bases from V and 11 bases from J; junction bases left unmatched: 7. CDR3 length: 12 amino acids. Germline-derived CDR1 and CDR2 are GTSNPN and SVGIG (reference sequence). The CDR3 coding sequence is TGTGCCTGGAGCAGGGACAGCCGACCCATATATTTT. This sequence encodes CAWSRDSRPIYF.

This clone came up once. The gene calls are TRBV18 and TRBJ1-1; 8 nucleotides align to TRBD1. Germline V gives CDR1 KGHSH, CDR2 LQKENI. The CDR3 extends over 17 amino acids. The J segment lost 7 bases and the V segment lost 3 bases, leaving 16 bases of the junction unmatched. CDR3 in amino acids: CASSPLDRGLFIVEAFF. CDR3 sequence (DNA): TGTGCCAGCTCACCGTTAGACAGGGGTTTGTTTATTGTTGAAGCTTTCTTT.

The rearrangement uses TRBV15 and TRBJ1-1; possibly TRBD1 for D (5 bases). From germline, CDR1 is LNHNV and CDR2 YYDKDF (reference sequence). V dropped 7 bases and J dropped 6 bases, with 21 bases sitting between them. The CDR3 is made up of 15 amino acids. The chain's CDR3 is CATIPQITGFPEAFF. The CDR3 region has the DNA TGTGCCACCATTCCCCAAATAACAGGTTTTCCTGAAGCTTTCTTT.

This chain connects TRBV21-1 to TRBJ1-4. TRBV21-1 is a documented pseudogene. This CDR3 spans 15 amino acids. The CDR3 spells CASSKRQGSNEKLFF. CDR3 nucleotide sequence: TGTGCCAGCAGCAAGCGACAAGGGAGTAATGAAAAACTGTTTTTT.

J is TRBJ1-5 and V is TRBV6-4; unclear D gene. CDR1 and CDR2 from the germline V gene are MRHNA and SNTAGT. The CDR3 contains 15 residues. V gave up 3 bases and J gave up 4 bases, with 13 bases separating them. The CDR3 is CASSEEGGGNQPQHF. CDR3 nucleotide sequence: TGTGCCAGCAGTGAAGAGGGAGGAGGGAATCAGCCCCAGCATTTT.

The V and J genes are TRBV7-9 and TRBJ2-2; 9 nucleotides line up with TRBD1. Germline-derived CDR1 and CDR2 are SEHNR and FQNEAQ (reference sequence). The CDR3 is made up of 17 amino acids. J lost 1 base, V lost 6 bases, and 9 bases had no gene match. The CDR3 loop reads CASSYDPGQGNTGELFF. In nucleotides, the CDR3 is TGTGCCAGCAGTTACGATCCGGGACAGGGGAACACCGGGGAGCTGTTTTTT. Complete variable domain (other parts from reference TRBV7-9 and TRBJ2-2): DTGVSQNPRHKITKRGQNVTFRCDPISEHNRLYWYRQTLGQGPEFLTYFQNEAQLEKSRLLSDRFSAERPKGSFSTLEIQRTEQGDSAMYLCASSYDPGQGNTGELFFGEGSRLTVL.

V and J are TRBV10-3 and TRBJ1-1; 8 nucleotides line up with TRBD1. CDR3 length: 16 amino acids. Trimming at V came to 8 bases and at J to 4 bases, leaving 15 bases not matched to a gene. The germline gives CDR1 ENHRY, CDR2 SYGVKD. As DNA, the CDR3 is TGTGCCATCCTTGATCCCGTGACAGGGGTTGGCACTGAAGCTTTCTTT. Encoded protein: CAILDPVTGVGTEAFF.